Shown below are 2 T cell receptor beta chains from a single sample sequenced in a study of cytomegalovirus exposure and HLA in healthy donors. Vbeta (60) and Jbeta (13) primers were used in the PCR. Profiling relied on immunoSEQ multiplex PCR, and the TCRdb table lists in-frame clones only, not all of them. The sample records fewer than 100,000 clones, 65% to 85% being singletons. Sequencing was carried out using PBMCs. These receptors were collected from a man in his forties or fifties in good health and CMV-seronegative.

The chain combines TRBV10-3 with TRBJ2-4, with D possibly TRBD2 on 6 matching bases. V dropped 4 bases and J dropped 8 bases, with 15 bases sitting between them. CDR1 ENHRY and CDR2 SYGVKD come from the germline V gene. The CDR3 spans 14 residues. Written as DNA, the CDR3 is TGTGCCATCAGTGTCGGTGGAGGGGTAGACATTCAGTACTTC. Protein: CAISVGGGVDIQYF.

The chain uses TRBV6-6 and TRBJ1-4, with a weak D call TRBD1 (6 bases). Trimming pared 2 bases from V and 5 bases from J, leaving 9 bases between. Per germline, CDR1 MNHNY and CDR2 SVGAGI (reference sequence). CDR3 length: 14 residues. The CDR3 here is CASSYRTENEKLFF. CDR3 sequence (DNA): TGTGCCAGCAGTTACCGGACAGAGAATGAAAAACTGTTTTTT.